Described below is a single T cell receptor beta chain sequence and its context. TCRdb's copy holds only in-frame clones and misses some; the assay was immunoSEQ multiplex PCR. The table shows around 150,000 clones, with about 79% occurring only once. The data belong to a study of blood T cell repertoires in COVID-19. The CDR3 covers 16 residues. V lost 5 bases and J lost 6; bases outside the gene matches: 8. CDR1 SGHVS and CDR2 FQNEAQ come from the germline V gene. The sequencing sample was made of peripheral blood. The clonotype comes from a woman of 80 years or more with active or convalescent COVID-19. The chain couples TRBV7-8 to TRBJ1-6; 9 bases are a match to TRBD1. The CDR3 DNA sequence: TGTGCCAGCAGCACCCTCAGACAGGGGGGTAATTCACCCCTCCACTTT. Amino acids: CASSTLRQGGNSPLHF.